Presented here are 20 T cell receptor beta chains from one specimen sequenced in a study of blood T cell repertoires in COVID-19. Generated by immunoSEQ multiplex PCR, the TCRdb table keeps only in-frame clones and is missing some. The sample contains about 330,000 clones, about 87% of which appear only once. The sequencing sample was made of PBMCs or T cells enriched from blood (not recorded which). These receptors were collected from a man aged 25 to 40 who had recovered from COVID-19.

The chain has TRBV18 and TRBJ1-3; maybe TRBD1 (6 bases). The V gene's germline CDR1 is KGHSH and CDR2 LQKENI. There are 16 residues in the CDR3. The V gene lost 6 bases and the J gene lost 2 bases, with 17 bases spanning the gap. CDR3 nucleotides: TGTGCCAGCTCGGCCCAGGCAGGGGACGCTGGAAACACCATATATTTT. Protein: CASSAQAGDAGNTIYF. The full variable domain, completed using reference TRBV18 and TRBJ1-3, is NAGVMQNPRHLVRRRGQEARLRCSPMKGHSHVYWYRQLPEEGLKFMVYLQKENIIDESGMPKERFSAEFPKEGPSILRIQQVVRGDSAAYFCASSAQAGDAGNTIYFGEGSWLTVV.

The CDR3 loop reads CAISEWGGTETQYF. The CDR3 region has the DNA TGTGCCATCAGTGAGTGGGGGGGAACAGAGACCCAGTACTTC. This chain connects TRBV10-3 to TRBJ2-5, with 7 bases fitting TRBD2. The length of the CDR3 is 14 residues. CDR1 and CDR2 (germline): ENHRY, SYGVKD. With V trimmed by 1 base and J by 4 bases, 3 bases remained unmatched.

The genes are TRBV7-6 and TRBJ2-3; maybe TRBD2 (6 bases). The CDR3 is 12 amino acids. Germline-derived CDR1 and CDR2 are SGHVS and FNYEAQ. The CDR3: CVIQRVPDTQYF. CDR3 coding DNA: TGTGTGATTCAGCGGGTTCCAGATACGCAGTATTTT.

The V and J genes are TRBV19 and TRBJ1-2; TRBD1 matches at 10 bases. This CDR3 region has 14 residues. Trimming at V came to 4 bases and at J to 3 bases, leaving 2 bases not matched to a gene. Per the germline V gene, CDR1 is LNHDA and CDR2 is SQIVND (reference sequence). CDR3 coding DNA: TGTGCCAGTAGTACCGGACAGGGGGACTATGGCTACACCTTC. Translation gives CASSTGQGDYGYTF. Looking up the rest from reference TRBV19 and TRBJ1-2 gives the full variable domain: DGGITQSPKYLFRKEGQNVTLSCEQNLNHDAMYWYRQDPGQGLRLIYYSQIVNDFQKGDIAEGYSVSREKKESFPLTVTSAQKNPTAFYLCASSTGQGDYGYTFGSGTRLTVV.

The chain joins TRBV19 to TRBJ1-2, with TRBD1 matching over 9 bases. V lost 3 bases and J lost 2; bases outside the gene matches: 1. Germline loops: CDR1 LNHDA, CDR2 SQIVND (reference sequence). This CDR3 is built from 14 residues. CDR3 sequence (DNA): TGTGCCAGTAGTATGGGACAGGGAAACTATGGCTACACCTTC. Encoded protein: CASSMGQGNYGYTF.

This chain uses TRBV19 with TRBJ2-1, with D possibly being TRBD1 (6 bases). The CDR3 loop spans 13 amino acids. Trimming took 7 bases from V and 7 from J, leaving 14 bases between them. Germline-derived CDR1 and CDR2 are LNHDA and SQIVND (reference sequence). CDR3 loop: CASTLGQMNEQFF. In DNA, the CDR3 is TGTGCCAGTACCTTAGGACAGATGAATGAGCAGTTCTTC.

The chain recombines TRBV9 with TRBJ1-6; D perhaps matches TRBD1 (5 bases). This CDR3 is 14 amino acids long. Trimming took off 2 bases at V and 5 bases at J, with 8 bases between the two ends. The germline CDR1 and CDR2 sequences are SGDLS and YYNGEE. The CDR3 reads CASSVAGDNSPLHF. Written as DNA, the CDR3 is TGTGCCAGCAGCGTCGCGGGGGATAATTCACCCCTCCACTTT.

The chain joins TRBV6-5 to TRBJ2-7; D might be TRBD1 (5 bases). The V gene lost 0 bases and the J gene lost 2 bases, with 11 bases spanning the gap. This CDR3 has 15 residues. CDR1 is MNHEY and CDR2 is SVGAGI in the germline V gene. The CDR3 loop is CASSYSRTPTYEQYF. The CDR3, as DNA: TGTGCCAGCAGTTACTCCCGGACACCAACCTACGAGCAGTACTTC.

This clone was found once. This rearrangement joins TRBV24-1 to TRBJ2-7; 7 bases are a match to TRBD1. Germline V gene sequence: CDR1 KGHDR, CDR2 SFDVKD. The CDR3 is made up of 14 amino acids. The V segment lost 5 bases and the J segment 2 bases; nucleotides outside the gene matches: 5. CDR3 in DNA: TGTGCCACCAGTGGTCCGGGACAGCCCTACGAGCAGTACTTC. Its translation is CATSGPGQPYEQYF.

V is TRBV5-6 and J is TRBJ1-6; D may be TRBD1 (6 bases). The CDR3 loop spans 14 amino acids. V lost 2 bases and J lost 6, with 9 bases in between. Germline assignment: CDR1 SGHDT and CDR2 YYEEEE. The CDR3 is CASSFTGFNSPLHF. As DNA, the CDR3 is TGTGCCAGCAGCTTTACAGGGTTTAATTCACCCCTCCACTTT.

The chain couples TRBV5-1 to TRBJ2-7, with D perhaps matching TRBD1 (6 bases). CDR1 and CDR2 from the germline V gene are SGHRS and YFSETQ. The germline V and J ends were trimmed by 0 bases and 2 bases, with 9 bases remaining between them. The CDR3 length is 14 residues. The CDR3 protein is CASSLEQGTYEQYF. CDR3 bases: TGCGCCAGCAGCTTGGAGCAGGGGACCTACGAGCAGTACTTC.

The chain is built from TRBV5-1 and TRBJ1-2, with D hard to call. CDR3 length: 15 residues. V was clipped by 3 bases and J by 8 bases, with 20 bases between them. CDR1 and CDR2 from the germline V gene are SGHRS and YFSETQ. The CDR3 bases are TGCGCCAGCAGCTCGTTGGAGGGCAGACTAAAGGGCTACACCTTC. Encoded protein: CASSSLEGRLKGYTF.

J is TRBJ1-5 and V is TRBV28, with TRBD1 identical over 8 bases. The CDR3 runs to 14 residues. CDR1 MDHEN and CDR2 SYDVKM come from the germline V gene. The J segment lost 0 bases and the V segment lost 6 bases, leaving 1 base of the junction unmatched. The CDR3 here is CASSRGHSNQPQHF. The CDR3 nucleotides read TGTGCCAGCAGCAGGGGGCATAGCAATCAGCCCCAGCATTTT.

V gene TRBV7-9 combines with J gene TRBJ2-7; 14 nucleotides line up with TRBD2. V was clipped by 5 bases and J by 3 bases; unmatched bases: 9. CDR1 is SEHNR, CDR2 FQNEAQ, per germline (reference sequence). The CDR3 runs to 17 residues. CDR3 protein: CASSPGTSGGRFYEQYF. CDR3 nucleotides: TGTGCCAGCAGCCCCGGGACTAGCGGGGGCCGGTTCTACGAGCAGTACTTC.

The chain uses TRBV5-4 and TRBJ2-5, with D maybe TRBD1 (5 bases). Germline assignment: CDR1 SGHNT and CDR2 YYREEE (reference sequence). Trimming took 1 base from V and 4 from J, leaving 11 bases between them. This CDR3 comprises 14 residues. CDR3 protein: CASSLQGTTETQYF. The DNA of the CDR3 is TGTGCCAGCAGCTTGCAGGGTACAACAGAGACCCAGTACTTC.

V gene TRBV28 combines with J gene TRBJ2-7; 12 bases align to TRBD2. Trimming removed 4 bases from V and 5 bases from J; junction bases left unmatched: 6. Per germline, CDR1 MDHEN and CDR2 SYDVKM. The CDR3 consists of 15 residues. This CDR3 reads CASSSPSGGAHEQYF. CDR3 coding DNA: TGTGCCAGCAGTTCGCCTAGCGGGGGGGCACACGAGCAGTACTTC.

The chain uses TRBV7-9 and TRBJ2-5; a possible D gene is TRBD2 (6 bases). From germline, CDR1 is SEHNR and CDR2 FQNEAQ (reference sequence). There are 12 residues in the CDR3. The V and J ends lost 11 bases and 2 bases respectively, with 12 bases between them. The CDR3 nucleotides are TGTGCCGATGGCGGGGATCAAGAGACCCAGTACTTC. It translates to CADGGDQETQYF.

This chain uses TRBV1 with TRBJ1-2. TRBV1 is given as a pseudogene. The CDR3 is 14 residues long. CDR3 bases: TGCACCAGCAGCCAAGGTGGAGGGATCTATGGCTACACCTTC. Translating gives CTSSQGGGIYGYTF.

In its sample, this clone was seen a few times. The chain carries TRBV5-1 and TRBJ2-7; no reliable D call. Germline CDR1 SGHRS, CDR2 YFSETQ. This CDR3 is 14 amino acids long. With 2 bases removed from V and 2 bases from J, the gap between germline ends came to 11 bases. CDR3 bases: TGCGCCAGCAGCTTATTAAGCGAAACCTACGAGCAGTACTTC. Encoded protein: CASSLLSETYEQYF.

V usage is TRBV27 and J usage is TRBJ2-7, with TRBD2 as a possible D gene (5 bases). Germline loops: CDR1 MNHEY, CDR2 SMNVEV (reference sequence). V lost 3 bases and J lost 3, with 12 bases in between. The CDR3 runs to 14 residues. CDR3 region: CASSLDRRDYEQYF. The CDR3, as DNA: TGTGCCAGCAGTTTGGACCGCCGGGACTACGAGCAGTACTTC.